Listed below are T cell receptor beta chains from one sample, sequenced in a study of cytomegalovirus exposure and HLA in healthy donors. The protocol was immunoSEQ multiplex PCR, while the TCRdb copy is restricted to in-frame clones and leaves out a portion. The table shows about 160,000 clones, with approximately 80% occurring only once. Sequenced input: PBMCs. These receptors were obtained from a woman between 50 and 59 years old in good health and CMV-seropositive. Each CDR3 is given with its conserved first and last residue. The D gene is left open where the match is weak. A clone size is listed for some rows: how often the clone was seen (once, few, many), or a class if it is expanded.

V	size	J	D	DNA	CDR3
TRBV11-3	few	TRBJ2-7	.	TGTGCCAGCAGCTTAGGGGGACACTCCTACGAGCAGTACTTC	CASSLGGHSYEQYF
TRBV18	.	TRBJ1-4	.	TGTGCCAGCTCACCAGGAGCTCCAAGTGAAAAACTGTTTTTT	CASSPGAPSEKLFF
TRBV18	.	TRBJ1-1	.	TGTGCCAGCTCACCAGGGAGTACTGAAGCTTTCTTT	CASSPGSTEAFF
TRBV11-3	.	TRBJ1-4	TRBD1	TGTGCCAGCAGCTCCACAGGGGTGGGTGAAAAACTGTTTTTT	CASSSTGVGEKLFF
TRBV27	.	TRBJ2-1	TRBD2	TGTGCCAGCAGAAGACTAGCGGGAGCTGGAAATGAGCAGTTCTTC	CASRRLAGAGNEQFF
TRBV19	once	TRBJ1-1	.	TGTGCCAGTAGTATCGGTCGACAGGCCCACGCTTTCTTT	CASSIGRQAHAFF
TRBV18	.	TRBJ1-1	.	TGTGCCAGCTCACCAAGAACAGAATACACTGAAGCTTTCTTT	CASSPRTEYTEAFF
TRBV19	.	TRBJ1-2	.	TGTGCCAGTAGTATAGGGGGCACGTACGGGTCTGGCTACACCTTC	CASSIGGTYGSGYTF
TRBV5-5	.	TRBJ2-2	.	TGTGCCAGCAGTTTCTCGACAGGAGGCACCGGGGAGCTGTTTTTT	CASSFSTGGTGELFF
TRBV27	.	TRBJ1-1	TRBD1	TGTGCCAGCAGTTCTTTAAGGGGACAGGGAGGCGGAGGCACTGAAGCTTTCTTT	CASSSLRGQGGGGTEAFF
TRBV6-5	once	TRBJ1-3	.	TGTGCCAGCAGATCGGGACACCATTCTGGAAACACCATATATTTT	CASRSGHHSGNTIYF
TRBV5-1	.	TRBJ1-2	TRBD1	TGCGCCAGCAGCGCCCGAGCTCCTGGGACAGGGGACGCCTTCTATGGCTACACCTTC	CASSARAPGTGDAFYGYTF
TRBV7-2	.	TRBJ2-5	.	TGTGCCAGCAGCCACGGACAGTCGGAGACCCAGTACTTC	CASSHGQSETQYF
TRBV4-2	.	TRBJ1-2	.	TGTGCCAGCAGCCAAGATTCAAACACCAACTATGGCTACACCTTC	CASSQDSNTNYGYTF
TRBV5-5	.	TRBJ2-2	.	TGTGCCAGCAGCTTGGCGACTGGGGGGGAGCTGTTTTTT	CASSLATGGELFF
TRBV19	.	TRBJ1-2	.	TGTGCCAGTAGTATAGATCCCCGTCTACAGGGCACTAACTATGGCTACACCTTC	CASSIDPRLQGTNYGYTF
TRBV7-9	once	TRBJ1-1	.	TGTTCCAGCAGCCAGATTAGGGGACTCCTGCGGGGAAACACTGAAGCTTTCTTT	CSSSQIRGLLRGNTEAFF
TRBV7-9	.	TRBJ2-5	TRBD1	TGTGCCAGCAGCATATGGGACAGCCCAGAGACCCAGTACTTC	CASSIWDSPETQYF
TRBV6-1	.	TRBJ1-2	.	TGTGCCAGCAGTGAAGCGTGGTCATCGGTCTCCGGCTACACCTTC	CASSEAWSSVSGYTF
TRBV5-1	.	TRBJ2-5	.	TGCGCCAGCAGCATAGGGGGGGCGCGGGAGACCCAGTACTTC	CASSIGGARETQYF
TRBV19	.	TRBJ1-1	.	TGTGCCAGTAGCCTTCTGGACAGCCAATTAGAAGCTTTCTTT	CASSLLDSQLEAFF
TRBV7-2	.	TRBJ1-5	TRBD1	TGTGCCAGCAGCGATGGGGACAGAATTCATAGCAATCAGCCCCAGCATTTT	CASSDGDRIHSNQPQHF
TRBV5-1	.	TRBJ2-3	TRBD2	TGCGCCAGCAGCTTCAGTAGCGGGGGGGCCGGTGATACGCAGTATTTT	CASSFSSGGAGDTQYF
TRBV18	.	TRBJ1-1	.	TGTGCCAGCTCACCACCGGCAGGTTTGGACACTGAAGCTTTCTTT	CASSPPAGLDTEAFF
TRBV7-2	.	TRBJ2-3	TRBD2	TGTGCCAGCAGCGCCCCACTAGCGGGATTCACAGATACGCAGTATTTT	CASSAPLAGFTDTQYF
TRBV5-1	.	TRBJ1-1	TRBD1	TGCGCCAGCAGCTTTTACAGGGGGGACACTGAAGCTTTCTTT	CASSFYRGDTEAFF
TRBV18	.	TRBJ1-1	.	TGTGCCAGCTCATCGGACGGAGGATTGGGCACTGAAGCTTTCTTT	CASSSDGGLGTEAFF
TRBV19	.	TRBJ2-7	TRBD1	TGTGCCAGTAGTATAGGGACAGGGGTCGACGAGCAGTACTTC	CASSIGTGVDEQYF